A single sample is the source of the 22 T cell receptor beta chains below, sequenced in a study of T cell responses to AZD1222 COVID-19 vaccine. The table came from immunoSEQ multiplex PCR; TCRdb's copy has only in-frame clones and leaves some out. Of more than 150,000 clones in the sample, approximately 94% are singletons; the top ten hold 0.64%. The sample was peripheral blood, taken on day 0 of AZD1222 vaccination. These receptors came from an adult in good health.

J is TRBJ1-2 and V is TRBV19; 9 nucleotides agree with TRBD1. There are 15 residues in the CDR3. V was pared by 10 bases and J by 5 bases, with 14 bases of the junction left unmatched. From germline, CDR1 is LNHDA and CDR2 SQIVND (reference sequence). The CDR3 DNA reads as TGTGCCACCAAACAGAGTGGACAGGGGTTTTATGGCTACACCTTC. This sequence encodes CATKQSGQGFYGYTF.

V usage is TRBV30 and J usage is TRBJ1-1; the D gene is possibly TRBD1 (5 bases). The V end lost 5 bases, the J end lost 1 base, and 11 bases lay between the germline ends. The CDR3 contains 13 residues. Germline V gene sequence: CDR1 GTSNPN, CDR2 SVGIG (reference sequence). Here the CDR3 reads CAWGAQKNTEAFF. The CDR3 nucleotides read TGTGCCTGGGGGGCCCAAAAGAACACTGAAGCTTTCTTT.

The rearrangement joins TRBV3-1 (or the pseudogene TRBV3-2) to TRBJ2-5, with D possibly matching TRBD2 (6 bases). The V end was cut by 4 bases, the J end by 4 bases, with 19 bases between. The CDR3 covers 16 residues. Germline-derived CDR1 and CDR2 are LGHDT and YNNKEL (reference sequence). CDR3 DNA: TGTGCCAGCAGCCCGGGTCCTTACCGGGACTCAGAGACCCAGTACTTC. It yields the protein CASSPGPYRDSETQYF.

The chain combines TRBV7-9 with TRBJ1-1; perhaps TRBD1 as D (6 bases). Trimming cost V 6 bases and J 6 bases, with 11 bases left between them. CDR1 is SEHNR, CDR2 FQNEAQ, per germline (reference sequence). There are 12 residues in the CDR3. CDR3 sequence: CASRRGGAEAFF. CDR3 DNA sequence: TGTGCCAGCAGAAGAGGGGGGGCTGAAGCTTTCTTT.

Only one count was recorded for this clone. CDR3 sequence: CASSPISQKGTDTQYF. Written as DNA, the CDR3 is TGTGCCAGCAGCCCGATAAGCCAGAAGGGCACAGATACGCAGTATTTT. This chain uses TRBV5-4 with TRBJ2-3; no firm D call. V lost 4 bases to trimming and J lost 1 base, with 16 bases between them. Germline V gene lookup returns CDR1 SGHNT and CDR2 YYREEE (reference sequence). The CDR3 extends over 16 amino acids.

V and J are TRBV2 and TRBJ2-1; TRBD1 might be the D (5 bases). Germline V gene sequence: CDR1 SNHLY, CDR2 FYNNEI. The CDR3 is 16 amino acids. V lost 7 bases and J 0 bases, leaving 16 bases between the germline ends. CDR3 sequence reads: CASTGMGQTSYNEQFF. As DNA, the CDR3 is TGTGCCAGCACTGGAATGGGGCAAACCTCCTACAATGAGCAGTTCTTC.

The V and J genes are TRBV10-3 and TRBJ1-4, with a weak D call TRBD1 (6 bases). Trimming cost V 5 bases and J 7 bases, with 14 bases left between them. The CDR3 loop spans 14 amino acids. Germline V gives CDR1 ENHRY, CDR2 SYGVKD. The CDR3 nucleotides are TGTGCCATCAGTACCACAGGGCTGGGTGAAAAACTGTTTTTT. Its protein product is CAISTTGLGEKLFF.

As regards this clone: Other DNA sequences within the sample encode an identical CDR3. The chain links TRBV27 to TRBJ1-3; tentative D call: TRBD1 (6 bases). V was trimmed by 3 bases and J by 1 base, leaving 7 bases between them. The CDR3 covers 14 residues. Germline V gives CDR1 MNHEY, CDR2 SMNVEV (reference sequence). This CDR3 reads CASSLRGSGNTIYF. The CDR3, as DNA: TGTGCCAGCAGTTTGAGGGGGTCTGGAAACACCATATATTTT.

This chain links TRBV5-5 with TRBJ1-1, with D unclear. This CDR3 region has 12 residues. Trimming took 5 bases from V and 5 from J, leaving 10 bases between them. From germline, CDR1 is SGHKS and CDR2 YYEKEE (reference sequence). The CDR3 protein is CASRNGMTEAFF. For the CDR3, the DNA is TGTGCCAGCAGGAATGGTATGACTGAAGCTTTCTTT.

CDR3 protein: CASTIRLENTGELFF. The CDR3 DNA reads TGTGCCAGCACCATTCGACTGGAAAACACCGGGGAGCTGTTTTTT. This chain connects TRBV5-4 to TRBJ2-2; no definite D call. Germline values: CDR1 SGHNT, CDR2 YYREEE (reference sequence). The CDR3 contains 15 residues. V lost 6 bases and J 2 bases, leaving 14 bases between the germline ends.

The chain recombines TRBV9 with TRBJ2-1; possible D gene TRBD2, 6 bases. CDR3 size: 16 residues. The germline CDR1 and CDR2 sequences are SGDLS and YYNGEE. Trimming took off 0 bases at V and 8 bases at J, with 18 bases between the two ends. The CDR3 bases are TGTGCCAGCAGCGTAGAGGTAGCGGCCCCCCCCCATGAGCAGTTCTTC. Translated, it gives CASSVEVAAPPHEQFF.

The V call is TRBV7-2, the J call TRBJ2-1; a possible D gene is TRBD2 (5 bases). CDR1 and CDR2 (germline): SGHTA, FQGNSA. V gave up 3 bases and J gave up 7 bases, with 19 bases separating them. The CDR3 has 16 residues. The CDR3 DNA is TGTGCCAGCAGCTTTTGGGTAGAGGGTGTGATGAATGAGCAGTTCTTC. Its translation: CASSFWVEGVMNEQFF.

The rearrangement uses TRBV5-3 and TRBJ2-7; perhaps D is TRBD1 or TRBD2 (6 bases each). TRBV5-3 is filed as an ORF, its function uncertain. V lost 9 bases to trimming and J lost 4 bases, with 20 bases between them. The CDR3 consists of 14 residues. CDR3 amino acids: CAIRAGTRRYEQYF. In DNA, the CDR3 is TGTGCCATAAGGGCGGGGACAAGACGTTACGAGCAGTACTTC.

The J gene is TRBJ1-6, the V gene TRBV5-8; tentatively, D is TRBD1 (5 bases). V was trimmed by 2 bases and J by 7 bases, leaving 10 bases between them. Germline V gene sequence: CDR1 SGHTS, CDR2 YDEGEE. CDR3 length: 14 residues. CDR3 residues: CASSFDRPNSPLHF. CDR3 DNA sequence: TGTGCCAGCAGCTTTGACAGACCCAATTCACCCCTCCACTTT.

This chain joins TRBV2 and TRBJ2-1; D gene ambiguous. The V end lost 6 bases, the J end lost 5 bases, and 8 bases lay between the germline ends. The germline gives CDR1 SNHLY, CDR2 FYNNEI. This CDR3 region has 12 residues. CDR3 bases: TGTGCCAGCAGAGGGCTAAACAATGAGCAGTTCTTC. This encodes CASRGLNNEQFF.

V usage is TRBV15 and J usage is TRBJ2-3; D gene uncertain. Germline V lookup: CDR1 LNHNV, CDR2 YYDKDF (reference sequence). V was trimmed by 1 base and J by 0 bases, leaving 8 bases between them. The CDR3 is made up of 15 amino acids. This CDR3 is CATSRALSSTDTQYF. The DNA of the CDR3 is TGTGCCACCAGCAGAGCATTATCTAGCACAGATACGCAGTATTTT.

Here the CDR3 reads CASSPFWDANSPLHF. CDR3 DNA: TGTGCCAGCAGCCCATTCTGGGACGCTAATTCACCCCTCCACTTT. This chain connects TRBV5-4 to TRBJ1-6; a possible D gene is TRBD1 (5 bases). Germline CDR1 SGHNT, CDR2 YYREEE (reference sequence). This CDR3 region has 15 residues. V was pared by 4 bases and J by 6 bases, with 14 bases between.

This chain uses TRBV2 with TRBJ1-6; D might be TRBD1 (6 bases). Trimming cost V 6 bases and J 8 bases, with 14 bases left between them. This CDR3 has 14 residues. The germline gives CDR1 SNHLY, CDR2 FYNNEI. The CDR3 here is CASRPGEGDSPLHF. DNA for the CDR3: TGTGCCAGCAGGCCGGGGGAGGGGGATTCACCCCTCCACTTT. The complete variable domain, with remaining parts taken from reference TRBV2 and TRBJ1-6, reads EPEVTQTPSHQVTQMGQEVILRCVPISNHLYFYWYRQILGQKVEFLVSFYNNEISEKSEIFDDQFSVERPDGSNFTLKIRSTKLEDSAMYFCASRPGEGDSPLHFGNGTRLTVT.

The chain recombines TRBV28 with TRBJ1-1; D ambiguous. This CDR3 contains 15 residues. The germline V gene has CDR1 MDHEN and CDR2 SYDVKM. V shed 6 bases and J shed 1 base, with 15 bases lying between them. The CDR3 spells CASRWDQISNTEAFF. The CDR3 DNA is TGTGCCAGCAGATGGGATCAGATTTCGAACACTGAAGCTTTCTTT.

This chain uses TRBV27 with TRBJ1-2; tentative D call: TRBD1 (5 bases). CDR3 length: 15 amino acids. Between the trimmed V and J ends, which lost 2 bases and 4 bases, there was a span of 14 bases. Germline loops: CDR1 MNHEY, CDR2 SMNVEV (reference sequence). CDR3 in amino acids: CASSLRLGQLYGYTF. The CDR3 nucleotides read TGTGCCAGCAGTTTACGATTGGGGCAGCTCTATGGCTACACCTTC.

The chain has TRBV11-3 and TRBJ2-1; 7 positions match TRBD2. Germline V gene lookup returns CDR1 SGHNT and CDR2 YENEEA. This CDR3 is 14 amino acids long. V lost 1 base, J lost 6 bases, and 3 bases stayed unmatched. CDR3 protein: CASSLAGGGNEQFF. CDR3 sequence (DNA): TGTGCCAGCAGCTTAGCGGGAGGAGGCAATGAGCAGTTCTTC.

The table lists this clone with a count of one. V is TRBV5-5 and J is TRBJ1-2, with D hard to call. Trimming shortened V by 4 bases and J by 3 bases, and 10 bases separated the two germline ends. Germline V gives CDR1 SGHKS, CDR2 YYEKEE (reference sequence). CDR3 size: 13 residues. DNA for the CDR3: TGTGCCAGCAGCGCTGACGGGGACTATGGCTACACCTTC. Translating it yields CASSADGDYGYTF.